Shown below are 26 T cell receptor beta chains from a single sample sequenced in a study of T cells after posttransplantation cyclophosphamide (dated by TCRdb to about 2016). The library was generated by the immunoSEQ multiplex PCR assay. TCRdb took over this immuneACCESS table, retaining in-frame rearrangements with V and J assigned. Such tables are incomplete; in checked studies, under half of the missing clones stem from an unresolved V gene, and the remainder is unexplained. The sample yields approximately 12,000 clones; approximately 83% were counted once. The top ten clonotypes cover under 0.9% of the sample. The specimen sequenced was memory CD4+ T cells sorted from PBMCs. The source is a man aged 45-65 years in good health, CMV-negative, and a related stem cell transplant donor.

This rearrangement joins TRBV5-1 to TRBJ2-2, with TRBD2 matching 12 bases. CDR1 is SGHRS and CDR2 is YFSETQ in the germline V gene. CDR3 length: 16 residues. J gave up 4 bases and V 3 bases, and 4 bases lay outside the gene matches. CDR3 in amino acids: CASSSGLAGPTGELFF. The DNA of the CDR3 is TGCGCCAGCAGCTCAGGACTAGCGGGGCCCACCGGGGAGCTGTTTTTT.

The chain has TRBV7-6 and TRBJ2-7; 9 bases match TRBD2. CDR3 length: 17 residues. In germline, CDR1 is SGHVS, CDR2 FNYEAQ. V was pared by 1 base and J by 1 base, with 8 bases of the junction left unmatched. The CDR3 DNA reads as TGTGCCAGCAGCTTAGGGCTGTATCTAGCGGGATCCTACGAGCAGTACTTC. Its translation is CASSLGLYLAGSYEQYF.

This chain links TRBV14 with TRBJ2-5, with unresolved D. CDR1 is SGHDN, CDR2 FVKESK, per germline. V was cut by 0 bases and J by 13 bases, with 15 bases left in between. The CDR3 is 13 residues long. The CDR3: CASSQDRSSSRYF. CDR3 DNA sequence: TGTGCCAGCAGCCAAGATCGCAGTAGCTCGCGGTACTTC.

The chain combines TRBV6-1 with TRBJ2-3; TRBD2 matches 8 bases. The CDR3 has 13 residues. V gave up 7 bases and J gave up 3 bases; unmatched junction bases: 3. Germline values: CDR1 MNHNS, CDR2 SASEGT. The CDR3 is CASKRGRTDTQYF. In DNA form, the CDR3 reads TGTGCCAGCAAGCGGGGGCGTACAGATACGCAGTATTTT.

This clone has only a few counts. The chain combines TRBV5-6 with TRBJ1-2; D ambiguous. V was cut by 1 base and J by 4 bases, with 23 bases left in between. Germline CDR1 is SGHDT and CDR2 is YYEEEE. This CDR3 comprises 18 residues. CDR3: CASSLYGGYGRHSYGYTF. DNA for the CDR3: TGTGCCAGCAGCTTGTACGGTGGGTACGGCCGGCACAGCTATGGCTACACCTTC.

The rearrangement joins TRBV11-1 to TRBJ1-4; no clear D gene. The V and J ends lost 5 bases and 3 bases respectively, with 16 bases between them. The CDR3 contains 16 residues. Germline-derived CDR1 and CDR2 are SGHAT and FQDESV (reference sequence). DNA of the CDR3: TGTGCCAGCAGCCGTGGTACGGGTTCGTCTAATGAAAAACTGTTTTTT. Its protein product is CASSRGTGSSNEKLFF.

The CDR3 sequence: CASSLMNRGGNIQYF. The DNA of the CDR3 is TGCGCCAGCAGCTTGATGAACAGGGGAGGAAACATTCAGTACTTC. The rearrangement joins TRBV5-1 to TRBJ2-4; maybe TRBD1 (7 bases). The germline V gene encodes CDR1 SGHRS and CDR2 YFSETQ. The V gene lost 1 base and the J gene lost 6 bases, with 14 bases spanning the gap. The CDR3 extends over 15 amino acids. Full variable domain (outside the CDR3, taken from reference TRBV5-1 and TRBJ2-4): KAGVTQTPRYLIKTRGQQVTLSCSPISGHRSVSWYQQTPGQGLQFLFEYFSETQRNKGNFPGRFSGRQFSNSRSEMNVSTLELGDSALYLCASSLMNRGGNIQYFGAGTRLSVL.

V usage is TRBV19 and J usage is TRBJ2-2; 7 nucleotides agree with TRBD1. From germline, CDR1 is LNHDA and CDR2 SQIVND (reference sequence). Unmatched junction bases numbered 3, after V lost 5 bases and J lost 6 bases. CDR3 length: 13 amino acids. CDR3 nucleotide sequence: TGTGCCAGTAGTCTTACAGGGGCCGGGGAGCTGTTTTTT. It specifies CASSLTGAGELFF.

The chain recombines TRBV7-3 with TRBJ2-1, with D possibly being TRBD2 (6 bases). This CDR3 has 15 amino acids. V was trimmed by 4 bases and J by 2 bases, leaving 12 bases between them. The germline CDR1 and CDR2 sequences are SGHTA and FQGTGA. CDR3: CASSSQGGPYNEQFF. The CDR3 DNA reads TGTGCCAGCAGCTCCCAGGGAGGCCCCTACAATGAGCAGTTCTTC.

The J gene is TRBJ1-6, the V gene TRBV9; unclear D gene. This CDR3 is built from 16 residues. Deletions cut 3 bases from V and 7 bases from J, with 17 bases between. Germline assignment: CDR1 SGDLS and CDR2 YYNGEE. In nucleotides, the CDR3 is TGTGCCAGCAGCGCCATCCAAGGGCGGGAAAATTCACCCCTCCACTTT. This gives the protein CASSAIQGRENSPLHF.

The rearrangement uses TRBV7-2 and TRBJ2-1; D is uncertain. Germline V gene data show CDR1 as SGHTA and CDR2 as FQGNSA. The CDR3 consists of 14 residues. V was pared by 3 bases and J by 6 bases, with 12 bases between. The CDR3 loop is CASSFMVQSNEQFF. CDR3 in DNA: TGTGCCAGCAGCTTTATGGTACAATCCAATGAGCAGTTCTTC.

The chain couples TRBV6-1 to TRBJ2-1, with TRBD2 identical over 8 bases. From germline, CDR1 is MNHNS and CDR2 SASEGT. The CDR3 loop spans 15 amino acids. Trimming at V came to 6 bases and at J to 5 bases, leaving 9 bases not matched to a gene. For the CDR3, the DNA is TGTGCCAGCAGGAAGGGATTAGCGGGAAACAATGAGCAGTTCTTC. This gives the protein CASRKGLAGNNEQFF.

The chain combines TRBV5-1 with TRBJ2-4; the D gene is possibly TRBD1 (5 bases). Trimming left V 4 bases short and J 5 bases short, with 10 bases between. This CDR3 is built from 13 residues. Per germline, CDR1 SGHRS and CDR2 YFSETQ. CDR3 amino acids: CASSAGQENIQYF. CDR3 coding DNA: TGCGCCAGCAGCGCCGGACAAGAAAACATTCAGTACTTC.

This clone was observed once. V gene TRBV6-5 combines with J gene TRBJ2-1, with D tentatively TRBD2 (5 bases). The CDR3 has 13 amino acids. Germline-derived CDR1 and CDR2 are MNHEY and SVGAGI. Trimming left V 6 bases short and J 6 bases short, with 12 bases between. The CDR3 DNA reads as TGTGCCAGCAGACTAGGTTTGTTCAATGAGCAGTTCTTC. Its translation: CASRLGLFNEQFF.

This clone was seen more than once but under ten times. The rearrangement links TRBV7-2 to TRBJ2-1, with TRBD1 matching over 7 bases. The CDR3 loop spans 14 amino acids. Germline CDR1 and CDR2: SGHTA and FQGNSA. V was pared by 5 bases and J by 2 bases, with 3 bases of the junction left unmatched. This CDR3 reads CASSPGTAYNEQFF. CDR3 nucleotides: TGTGCCAGCAGCCCCGGGACAGCCTACAATGAGCAGTTCTTC.

In its sample, this clone was seen a few times. The gene calls are TRBV15 and TRBJ2-1; 8 positions match TRBD2. Germline assignment: CDR1 LNHNV and CDR2 YYDKDF (reference sequence). The CDR3 contains 17 residues. V dropped 3 bases and J dropped 5; count of bases not matched to a gene: 12. The CDR3 sequence: CATSSRRTGTRHNEQFF. The DNA for the CDR3 is TGTGCCACCAGCAGCAGACGGACCGGGACTAGACACAATGAGCAGTTCTTC.

The chain couples TRBV2 to TRBJ2-3, with D perhaps TRBD2 (6 bases). Germline V gene data show CDR1 as SNHLY and CDR2 as FYNNEI. The CDR3 sequence is 14 residues long. Trimming left V 8 bases short and J 3 bases short, with 15 bases between. The chain's CDR3 is CASVGTLLTDTQYF. DNA of the CDR3: TGTGCCAGCGTCGGGACTCTCTTGACAGATACGCAGTATTTT.

The V call is TRBV7-9, the J call TRBJ2-1; 14 bases agree with TRBD2. CDR3 length: 17 residues. Germline loops: CDR1 SEHNR, CDR2 FQNEAQ (reference sequence). V was clipped by 6 bases and J by 10 bases; unmatched bases: 14. The CDR3 loop is CASRAGTSGGEVREQFF. DNA of the CDR3: TGTGCCAGCAGGGCCGGGACTAGCGGGGGCGAAGTCAGGGAGCAGTTCTTC.

The V and J genes are TRBV14 and TRBJ2-3; 8 nucleotides align to TRBD1. CDR1 is SGHDN and CDR2 is FVKESK in the germline V gene. The junction had 17 bases not matched to a gene; V was cut back by 4 bases and J by 2 bases. The CDR3 has 19 residues. The CDR3 sequence is CASSLWGRGPTPLTDTQYF. DNA of the CDR3: TGTGCCAGCAGCCTGTGGGGCAGGGGGCCGACCCCACTCACAGATACGCAGTATTTT.

There are a few counts of this clone. This chain uses TRBV27 with TRBJ2-5; D is possibly TRBD2 (6 bases). Germline V gene lookup returns CDR1 MNHEY and CDR2 SMNVEV (reference sequence). This CDR3 is 14 amino acids long. V lost 1 base and J 3 bases, leaving 9 bases between the germline ends. CDR3 nucleotides: TGTGCCAGCAGTTTATTTGGGAGGAAAGAGACCCAGTACTTC. Translation: CASSLFGRKETQYF.

Regarding this clone: This specimen includes other DNA sequences encoding the same CDR3. This sequence joins TRBV6-5 and TRBJ1-1; D is possibly TRBD1 (6 bases). Germline V gives CDR1 MNHEY, CDR2 SVGAGI. The CDR3 extends over 11 amino acids. The ends were cut back, 5 bases at V and 8 bases at J, with 9 bases in the middle. DNA for the CDR3: TGTGCCAGCAGTCACAGGGCCGAAGCTTTCTTT. Protein: CASSHRAEAFF.

The V and J genes are TRBV7-9 and TRBJ2-1, with TRBD2 matching over 8 bases. After removal of 5 bases from V and 0 bases from J, the junction contained 3 bases not matched to a gene. The length of the CDR3 is 15 residues. CDR1 SEHNR and CDR2 FQNEAQ come from the germline V gene (reference sequence). CDR3 protein: CASSRSGSSYNEQFF. The CDR3, as DNA: TGTGCCAGCAGCAGGAGCGGGAGCTCCTACAATGAGCAGTTCTTC.

This rearrangement joins TRBV10-3 to TRBJ2-3; weak D call: TRBD2 (6 bases). The V gene's germline CDR1 is ENHRY and CDR2 SYGVKD. The CDR3 is 17 residues long. V was cut by 5 bases and J by 4 bases, with 22 bases left in between. CDR3 coding DNA: TGTGCCATCAGTAGTGCCGGAGGATTGACTAGTGCAGATACGCAGTATTTT. Its translation is CAISSAGGLTSADTQYF.

V and J are TRBV19 and TRBJ1-2; TRBD1 matches 8 bases. V shed 3 bases and J 0 bases; nucleotides not matched to a gene: 6. The germline CDR1 and CDR2 sequences are LNHDA and SQIVND (reference sequence). This CDR3 has 16 amino acids. CDR3: CASSIGSGGANYGYTF. The CDR3 nucleotides are TGTGCCAGTAGTATCGGTTCAGGGGGCGCTAACTATGGCTACACCTTC.

This chain joins TRBV5-4 and TRBJ1-2; 12 nucleotides align to TRBD1. V gave up 4 bases and J gave up 7 bases; unmatched junction bases: 8. The CDR3 totals 15 residues. CDR1 is SGHNT, CDR2 YYREEE, per germline (reference sequence). CDR3 nucleotide sequence: TGTGCCAGCAGCGGGGCCACGGGACAGGGGGCTGGCTACACCTTC. Its protein product is CASSGATGQGAGYTF.

The rearrangement links TRBV7-9 to TRBJ2-1; tentative D call: TRBD2 (5 bases). Germline lookup yields CDR1 SEHNR and CDR2 FQNEAQ (reference sequence). V was clipped by 8 bases and J by 10 bases, with 12 bases between them. The CDR3 extends over 11 amino acids. The CDR3 spells CASRGGGEQFF. DNA for the CDR3: TGTGCCAGCCGGGGTGGCGGCGAGCAGTTCTTC.